Described below is a single T cell receptor beta chain sequence and its context. Its specificity is unknown. TCRdb's copy holds only in-frame clones and misses some; the assay was immunoSEQ multiplex PCR. Of 100,000 or so clones detected, over 75% appear once; the ten largest clones hold about 0.95%. The sample originates from a study of graft-versus-host responses after intestinal transplantation. Across the whole study: Grafts were multivisceral, liver-intestinal, or isolated intestinal.

Study outcomes and limitations: Recipient marrow showed GvH clones, some seen first in ileum or blood.

V gave up 0 bases and J gave up 0 bases; unmatched junction bases: 6. The germline CDR1 and CDR2 sequences are SGHTA and FQGTGA. The CDR3 totals 17 residues. The sequence derives from a human donor who was the organ donor for an intestinal transplant. The source was unstimulated CD4+ T cells sorted from spleen or lymph node cells, collected before transplant. This rearrangement joins TRBV7-3 to TRBJ2-3; the match to TRBD2 covers 7 bases. CDR3 nucleotides: TGTGCCAGCAGCTTAACGCCGACTAGCCGGAGCACAGATACGCAGTATTTT. Its protein is CASSLTPTSRSTDTQYF.